These T cell receptor beta chains were read from a single sample in a study of cytomegalovirus exposure and HLA in healthy donors. Data came from immunoSEQ multiplex PCR; TCRdb stores just in-frame clones and leaves some out. In the table there are roughly 150,000 clones, about 74% of which are singletons. Material: PBMCs. The origin of the receptors is a man aged 25 to 40 in good health and CMV-seronegative. Both conserved end residues are part of each CDR3. The order of the fields is D gene, clone size, V gene, J gene, CDR3 DNA, CDR3 protein. The D gene is left open where the match is weak. A row's size may be missing; if present it is once, few, many or a size class.

TRBD2,NA,TRBV6-5,TRBJ2-1,TGTGCCAGTAAACTATCAGGACTAGCGGGAGGGGAGCAGTTCTTC,CASKLSGLAGGEQFF
TRBD1,NA,TRBV27,TRBJ1-3,TGTGCCAGCAGTTATCCGGGACAGGGTTATAGACTCTCTGGAAACACCATATATTTT,CASSYPGQGYRLSGNTIYF
TRBD2,NA,TRBV29-1,TRBJ2-3,TGCAGCGTTGATGGGAGGGGAACAGATACGCAGTATTTT,CSVDGRGTDTQYF
NA,NA,TRBV6-1,TRBJ2-3,TGTGCCAGCAGTGAACACGCAGGGACTAGCACAGATACGCAGTATTTT,CASSEHAGTSTDTQYF
TRBD2,NA,TRBV4-2,TRBJ2-1,TGTGCCAGCAGCCAAGAAAGCGGGAGGAATCCCTACAATGAGCAGTTCTTC,CASSQESGRNPYNEQFF
NA,NA,TRBV2,TRBJ2-1,TGTGCCAGCAGTGATTACAGGTCCTACAATGAGCAGTTCTTC,CASSDYRSYNEQFF
TRBD1,NA,TRBV10-3,TRBJ1-5,TGTGCCATCAGCGGTTCGACAGGGGGCAATCAGCCCCAGCATTTT,CAISGSTGGNQPQHF
NA,NA,TRBV10-1,TRBJ2-1,TGCGCCAGCAGTGAGTCTAGCTCCTCCTACAATGAGCAGTTCTTC,CASSESSSSYNEQFF
NA,NA,TRBV2,TRBJ2-5,TGTGCCAGCAGTGTGGAGGTAGGGGAGACCCAGTACTTC,CASSVEVGETQYF
NA,NA,TRBV9,TRBJ1-3,TGTGCCAGCAGCCAGTCGGGTAACTCTGGAAACACCATATATTTT,CASSQSGNSGNTIYF
NA,NA,TRBV15,TRBJ1-4,TGTGCCACCAGCAGAGATAAGGCGGATGGCGAAAAACTGTTTTTT,CATSRDKADGEKLFF
TRBD2,few,TRBV15,TRBJ2-1,TGTGCCACCAGCAGAGATAGGGCAGCGGGAGCCTACAATGAGCAGTTCTTC,CATSRDRAAGAYNEQFF
NA,NA,TRBV7-8,TRBJ1-2,TGTGCCAGCAGCTTAGGAGGGAACTATGGCTACACCTTC,CASSLGGNYGYTF
NA,NA,TRBV15,TRBJ1-1,TGTGCCACCAGCAGATTGGAGGGGAGGACTGAAGCTTTCTTT,CATSRLEGRTEAFF
NA,NA,TRBV6-5,TRBJ1-2,TGTGCCAGCAGTCTCCAAAAGCTGGGGGGGGATGGCTACACCTTC,CASSLQKLGGDGYTF
TRBD2,NA,TRBV6-5,TRBJ2-1,TGTGCCAGCAGTCTTTTCCGCGGGAGGGAGGATGAGCAGTTCTTC,CASSLFRGREDEQFF
TRBD1,NA,TRBV28,TRBJ1-1,TGTGCCAGCAGCCTACAGGGGGGTCACAGGCTTGGAGCTTTCTTT,CASSLQGGHRLGAFF
TRBD2,NA,TRBV4-1,TRBJ2-1,TGCGCCAGCAGCCAAGTTCGGGATAGCGGGAGCTACAATGAGCAGTTCTTC,CASSQVRDSGSYNEQFF
TRBD2,NA,TRBV4-1,TRBJ2-1,TGCGCCAGCAGCCAAGGGCGGGGGAGCTCCTACAATGAGCAGTTCTTC,CASSQGRGSSYNEQFF
TRBD1,NA,TRBV10-2,TRBJ2-7,TGCGCCAGCAAGGGGACAGGGTCTACGATGGCGTACTTC,CASKGTGSTMAYF
NA,NA,TRBV5-1,TRBJ1-1,TGCGCCAGCAGCTTGAAGGCGACAAGCATGAACACTGAAGCTTTCTTT,CASSLKATSMNTEAFF
NA,NA,TRBV14,TRBJ2-1,TGTGCCAGCAGCCAAGGAACAAGCTCCTACAATGAGCAGTTCTTC,CASSQGTSSYNEQFF
TRBD2,once,TRBV7-2,TRBJ2-5,TGTGCCAGCAGTTGGGGACTAGCGATCCAAGAGACCCAGTACTTC,CASSWGLAIQETQYF
NA,few,TRBV10-3,TRBJ1-1,TGTGCCATCAGTGACAGGGCGGACACTGAAGCTTTCTTT,CAISDRADTEAFF
NA,NA,TRBV15,TRBJ1-2,TGTGCCACCAGCAGGGAAGAGACCGCTAGTTATGGCTACACCTTC,CATSREETASYGYTF
TRBD2,NA,TRBV7-2,TRBJ2-5,TGTGCCAGCAGCTCCCGAGGGGCGGGAGGCCGGGAGACCCAGTACTTC,CASSSRGAGGRETQYF
NA,NA,TRBV6-1,TRBJ2-6,TGTGCCAGCAGTCCACGGGGCTCTGGGGCCAACGTCCTGACTTTC,CASSPRGSGANVLTF
NA,NA,TRBV27,TRBJ1-1,TGTGCCAGCAGTTTATCCGGAGTACTGAGGAAGACAGCTGAAGCTTTCTTT,CASSLSGVLRKTAEAFF
TRBD1,NA,TRBV2,TRBJ1-2,TGTGCCAGCAGACGGACAGGGGGTGATTATTATGGCTACACCTTC,CASRRTGGDYYGYTF
NA,NA,TRBV9,TRBJ2-5,TGTGCCAGCAGCGTAGGCGGTAGCGTGTTCCAAGAGACCCAGTACTTC,CASSVGGSVFQETQYF
TRBD1,many,TRBV6-1,TRBJ1-1,TGTGCCAGCAGTGAAGGAGTAGGGGGCGCGGCTGAAGCTTTCTTT,CASSEGVGGAAEAFF
NA,NA,TRBV5-1,TRBJ1-1,TGCGCCAGCAGCTTAACTACTCTCGTGGAAACTGAAGCTTTCTTT,CASSLTTLVETEAFF
NA,NA,TRBV4-1,TRBJ2-1,TGCGCCAGCAGCCAAGAGGGTATAGAGGATGAGCAGTTCTTC,CASSQEGIEDEQFF